This TCR beta chain was captured by sequencing in a study of blood T cell repertoires in COVID-19 (dated by TCRdb to about 2020). About the full investigation: Samples covering the acute and convalescent phases of COVID-19 were provided by collaborators in the United States, Italy and Spain. The material from the prospective study consisted of cDNA or gDNA derived from T cells, B-cell-depleted T cells, or PBMCs. The dataset comprised deeply sampled blood TCRbeta repertoires from subjects exposed to, actively infected with, or recovered from COVID-19. The repertoires were made available in a free public database intended to serve as a resource for research on the immune response to SARS-CoV-2. The samples were drawn from the first 160 participants of the ongoing ImmuneRACE study and from 950 to 1,500 subjects provided by 6 global collaborators. The sample metadata nearly always contained a de-identified subject ID, COVID-19 status, age in years and sex. Where available, HLA class I and class II types were taken from metadata supplied by the sample provider and were not determined by assay-based typing. Overall results and qualifications from the work: The quantity of clinical and demographic metadata differed by source and by participant and was supplied without curation.

The CDR3 holds 13 amino acids from the cysteine to the phenylalanine. Only the CDR3 part of the read is kept: 39 bases, read in frame from the first base. CDR1 and CDR2 are read off the germline V gene as SQVTM and ANQGSEA. A distance of 14 bases separates the germline ends of V and J, which lose 3 bases and 5 bases respectively. TCRbeta CDR3 regions were amplified from genomic DNA by means of the immunoSEQ Assay, a bias-controlled multiplex PCR. On the study's bioinformatics: The number of nucleated cells in each sample was estimated from the amplification of reference gene primers within the assay. To quantify the absolute abundance of each unique TCRbeta CDR3 rearrangement, sequence reads were collapsed and filtered. For each sample, productive Simpson clonality was calculated as the square root of Simpson's diversity index across productive rearrangements. The table comes from immuneACCESS by way of TCRdb, which keeps in-frame sequences with V and J called. Part of the clones is missing from these tables; in studies checked, under half for an unresolved V gene and the rest for unknown reasons. V, J and clone size are those of that table, while D and trimming were read from the DNA. Present in this sample are 200,000 to 250,000 clones, more than 75% of which were seen just once. Over 10% of the sample lies in the top ten.

Collaborating institutions collected whole blood in K2EDTA tubes following their own protocols. For TCRbeta analysis, collaborator samples were shipped as frozen whole blood, as isolated PBMCs, or as DNA extracted from either sample type. This clone is a singleton in its sample. The specificity of this receptor is unknown. Base qualities are not provided; no much larger clone lies one nucleotide away. The receptor chain draws on TRBV29-1 and TRBJ2-7; too little of a D gene remains to name it. Sequencing used peripheral blood. The source of this sequence is a human donor in a cohort sampled during active COVID-19. The CDR3 is CSVEQREYDEQYF. Here is the DNA: TGCAGCGTTGAGCAAAGAGAATACGACGAGCAGTACTTC.